This T cell receptor (beta chain) was sequenced in a study of human thymus T cells. The CDR3 sequence is 18 residues long. Trimming pared 1 base from V and 0 bases from J, leaving 18 bases between. The germline gives CDR1 LNHNV, CDR2 YYDKDF (reference sequence). The protocol was immunoSEQ multiplex PCR, while the TCRdb copy is restricted to in-frame clones and leaves out a portion. The sample lists approximately 71,000 clones; 95% were seen once. Thymus tissue was removed during corrective cardiac surgery. Serving as donors were healthy Finnish infants, each of whom was having open corrective surgery for congenital heart defects.

Sequenced: thymus tissue. V is TRBV15 and J is TRBJ1-1; D unclear. This clonotype originated in a girl in the first two years of life with a congenital heart defect but otherwise immunologically healthy. The DNA of the CDR3 is TGTGCCACCAGCAGAGCGTCCTACTCGGGCGGGTTGAACACTGAAGCTTTCTTT. This sequence encodes CATSRASYSGGLNTEAFF.